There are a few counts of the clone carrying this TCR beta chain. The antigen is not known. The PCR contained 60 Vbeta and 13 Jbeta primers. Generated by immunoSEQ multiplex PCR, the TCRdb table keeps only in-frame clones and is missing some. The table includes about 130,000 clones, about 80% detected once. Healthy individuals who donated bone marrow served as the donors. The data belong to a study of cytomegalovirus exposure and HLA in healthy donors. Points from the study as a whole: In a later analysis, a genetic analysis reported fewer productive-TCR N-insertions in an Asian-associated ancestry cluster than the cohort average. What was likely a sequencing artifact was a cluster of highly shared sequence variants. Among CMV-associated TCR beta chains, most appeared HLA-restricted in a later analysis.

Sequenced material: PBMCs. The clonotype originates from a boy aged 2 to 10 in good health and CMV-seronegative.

CDR3 residues: CASSRGGPDQPQHF. The CDR3 region has the DNA TGTGCCAGCTCACGGGGGGGGCCGGATCAGCCCCAGCATTTT. The V gene is TRBV18, the J gene TRBJ1-5; D is possibly TRBD1 (6 bases). This CDR3 has 14 amino acids. The V gene's germline CDR1 is KGHSH and CDR2 LQKENI. V was shortened by 4 bases and J by 5 bases, with 12 bases between the two germline ends.